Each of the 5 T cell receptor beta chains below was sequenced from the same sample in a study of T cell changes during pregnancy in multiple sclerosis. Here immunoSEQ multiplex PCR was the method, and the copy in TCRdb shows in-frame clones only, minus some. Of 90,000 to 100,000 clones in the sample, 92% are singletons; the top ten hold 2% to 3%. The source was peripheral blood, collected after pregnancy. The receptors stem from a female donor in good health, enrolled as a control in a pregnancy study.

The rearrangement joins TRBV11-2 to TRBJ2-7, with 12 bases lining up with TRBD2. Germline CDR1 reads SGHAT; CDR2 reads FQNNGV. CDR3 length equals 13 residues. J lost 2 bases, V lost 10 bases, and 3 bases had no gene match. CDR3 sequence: CATGLAGTYEQYF. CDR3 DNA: TGTGCCACCGGACTAGCGGGGACCTACGAGCAGTACTTC.

CDR3 in DNA: TGTGCCAGCAACCCGGGACAGGGGGTTCAGCCCCAGCATTTT. Its translation is CASNPGQGVQPQHF. The chain couples TRBV6-8 to TRBJ1-5; 11 bases line up with TRBD1. The CDR3 runs to 14 residues. Unmatched junction bases numbered 5, after V lost 7 bases and J lost 6 bases. The germline V gene has CDR1 MNHGY and CDR2 SAAAGT.

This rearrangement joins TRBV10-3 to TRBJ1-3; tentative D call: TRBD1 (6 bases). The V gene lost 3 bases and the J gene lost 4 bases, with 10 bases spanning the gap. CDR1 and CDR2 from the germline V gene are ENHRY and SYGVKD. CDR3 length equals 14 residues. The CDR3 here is CAISDVTGGNTIYF. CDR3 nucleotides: TGTGCCATCAGTGATGTAACAGGGGGAAACACCATATATTTT.

The CDR3 bases are TGTGCCAGCAGCCAAGACCTGGGCGGACTAGCACCGAATGAGCAGTTCTTC. It specifies CASSQDLGGLAPNEQFF. The genes are TRBV4-2 and TRBJ2-1; 8 bases fit TRBD2. There are 17 residues in the CDR3. Trimming at V came to 0 bases and at J to 7 bases, leaving 11 bases not matched to a gene. Germline V gene data show CDR1 as LGHNA and CDR2 as YNFKEQ.

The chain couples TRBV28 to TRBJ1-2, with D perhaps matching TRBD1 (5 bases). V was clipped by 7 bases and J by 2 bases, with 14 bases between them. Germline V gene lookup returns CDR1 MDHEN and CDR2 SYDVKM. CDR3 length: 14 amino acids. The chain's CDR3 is CASTGGTTNYGYTF. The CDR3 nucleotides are TGTGCCAGCACGGGGGGGACCACCAACTATGGCTACACCTTC.